The 19 T cell receptor beta chains below come from one sample, sequenced in a study of radiation and T cells in renal cell carcinoma. The repertoire was sequenced with immunoSEQ multiplex PCR; TCRdb's copy has only in-frame clones and lacks some. Among about 140,000 clones listed, 65% to 90% were seen once. As to time point: blood 4 weeks post-SBRT, at nephrectomy. Noted treatment: 15 Gy SBRT to primary tumor, nephrectomy 4 weeks later. The material sequenced was blood, taken from a patient whose treatment included radiotherapy and nephrectomy. Receptors originate from a woman between 50 and 59 years old with renal cell carcinoma.

A remark on this clone: Other DNA sequences in this sample translate to the same CDR3. The V gene is TRBV7-2, the J gene TRBJ1-2; D gene unclear. Germline CDR1 reads SGHTA; CDR2 reads FQGNSA. V lost 3 bases and J 0 bases, leaving 8 bases between the germline ends. The CDR3 extends over 14 amino acids. The CDR3 spells CASSLDPANYGYTF. DNA for the CDR3: TGTGCCAGCAGCTTGGATCCGGCTAACTATGGCTACACCTTC.

V and J are TRBV6-5 and TRBJ2-1; 11 bases align to TRBD1. Germline V gives CDR1 MNHEY, CDR2 SVGAGI. This CDR3 has 13 amino acids. Losses at the gene ends were 8 bases for V and 8 bases for J; bases not matched to a gene: 5. CDR3 amino acids: CASRTGGLDEQFF. The CDR3 DNA reads TGTGCCAGCCGGACAGGGGGCCTGGATGAGCAGTTCTTC.

The genes are TRBV9 and TRBJ2-7; D may be TRBD1 or TRBD2 (5 bases each). The germline CDR1 and CDR2 sequences are SGDLS and YYNGEE. V lost 4 bases to trimming and J lost 9 bases, with 29 bases between them. This CDR3 has 17 amino acids. Here the CDR3 reads CASSLGTPGQLYEGQYF. CDR3 bases: TGTGCCAGCAGCCTTGGAACCCCGGGGCAGCTCTACGAGGGGCAGTACTTC.

The chain links TRBV7-6 to TRBJ1-1; no clear D gene. Germline loops: CDR1 SGHVS, CDR2 FNYEAQ. V gave up 0 bases and J gave up 4 bases, with 12 bases separating them. The CDR3 is 15 residues long. DNA of the CDR3: TGTGCCAGCAGCTTAGCTGGAAGTGGCGGCACTGAAGCTTTCTTT. Protein: CASSLAGSGGTEAFF. Together with reference TRBV7-6 and TRBJ1-1, the CDR3 gives the full variable domain: GAGVSQSPRYKVTKRGQDVALRCDPISGHVSLYWYRQALGQGPEFLTYFNYEAQQDKSGLPNDRFSAERPEGSISTLTIQRTEQRDSAMYRCASSLAGSGGTEAFFGQGTRLTVV.

The chain combines TRBV29-1 with TRBJ2-7; D may correspond to TRBD1 or TRBD2 (5 bases each). This CDR3 region has 13 residues. Germline V CDR1 and CDR2: SQVTM, ANQGSEA. V lost 5 bases and J 1 base, leaving 12 bases between the germline ends. The CDR3 loop reads CSVWQGDSYEQYF. The CDR3 DNA reads as TGCAGCGTTTGGCAGGGAGATTCCTACGAGCAGTACTTC.

The J gene is TRBJ2-5, the V gene TRBV9, with 8 positions matching TRBD1. V gave up 5 bases and J gave up 1 base; unmatched junction bases: 10. This CDR3 is built from 16 residues. Looked up from germline, CDR1 is SGDLS and CDR2 is YYNGEE. Here the CDR3 DNA reads TGTGCCAGCAGTGACAGACAGGGGCTACTCCAAGAGACCCAGTACTTC. It is translated as CASSDRQGLLQETQYF. Combining the CDR3 with reference TRBV9 and TRBJ2-5 gives the whole variable domain DSGVTQTPKHLITATGQRVTLRCSPRSGDLSVYWYQQSLDQGLQFLIQYYNGEERAKGNILERFSAQQFPDLHSELNLSSLELGDSALYFCASSDRQGLLQETQYFGPGTRLLVL.

The chain has TRBV14 and TRBJ1-4; 8 positions match TRBD1. Losses at the gene ends were 0 bases for V and 7 bases for J; bases not matched to a gene: 10. CDR1 is SGHDN and CDR2 is FVKESK in the germline V gene. This CDR3 is built from 17 residues. The CDR3 bases are TGTGCCAGCAGCCAAGATCGATTGGGACAGGACCCTGAAAAACTGTTTTTT. Residues: CASSQDRLGQDPEKLFF.

Only one count was recorded for this clone. The chain couples TRBV6-6 to TRBJ2-5; unclear D gene. The germline V gene encodes CDR1 MNHNY and CDR2 SVGAGI (reference sequence). The CDR3 covers 13 residues. Between the trimmed V and J ends, which lost 5 bases and 0 bases, there was a span of 7 bases. Written as DNA, the CDR3 is TGTGCCAGCAGTCGGTCGTACCAAGAGACCCAGTACTTC. This translates into CASSRSYQETQYF.

The rearrangement links TRBV9 to TRBJ2-2, with a tentative D call TRBD1 (6 bases). Germline CDR1 reads SGDLS; CDR2 reads YYNGEE. V lost 3 bases and J lost 4, with 7 bases in between. The CDR3 extends over 13 amino acids. CDR3 bases: TGTGCCAGCAGCGAGGGGGTCACCGGGGAGCTGTTTTTT. Its translation: CASSEGVTGELFF.

The chain carries TRBV9 and TRBJ2-1, with D perhaps given as TRBD1 or TRBD2 (6 bases each). The V end was cut by 3 bases, the J end by 7 bases, with 11 bases between. The CDR3 sequence is 13 residues long. Germline CDR1 and CDR2: SGDLS and YYNGEE. The CDR3 here is CASSAGGGNEQFF. The DNA of the CDR3 is TGTGCCAGCAGCGCCGGAGGGGGGAATGAGCAGTTCTTC. Based on the CDR3 plus reference TRBV9 and TRBJ2-1, the full variable domain is DSGVTQTPKHLITATGQRVTLRCSPRSGDLSVYWYQQSLDQGLQFLIQYYNGEERAKGNILERFSAQQFPDLHSELNLSSLELGDSALYFCASSAGGGNEQFFGPGTRLTVL.

The rearrangement joins TRBV30 to TRBJ1-2, with no clear D. Germline loops: CDR1 GTSNPN, CDR2 SVGIG (reference sequence). V was clipped by 2 bases and J by 5 bases, with 3 bases between them. This CDR3 comprises 10 residues. The CDR3 loop reads CAWSKYGYTF. DNA of the CDR3: TGTGCCTGGAGTAAATATGGCTACACCTTC.

This clone was counted a single time. The rearrangement uses TRBV5-1 and TRBJ2-7; 7 positions match TRBD1. CDR1 SGHRS and CDR2 YFSETQ come from the germline V gene. Germline trimming cut 0 bases from V and 3 bases from J; bases unmatched to any gene: 6. The CDR3 is 15 residues long. The CDR3 DNA reads TGCGCCAGCAGCTTGGGGGCAGGGGGATACTACGAGCAGTACTTC. It is translated as CASSLGAGGYYEQYF.

The rearrangement links TRBV10-3 to TRBJ2-7; perhaps TRBD2 as D (6 bases). There are 15 residues in the CDR3. Germline V gives CDR1 ENHRY, CDR2 SYGVKD. The germline V and J ends were trimmed by 6 bases and 3 bases, with 18 bases remaining between them. In DNA form, the CDR3 reads TGTGCCATCAGGTCCTCCGGGGGTTCGGGCTACGAGCAGTACTTC. Translated, it gives CAIRSSGGSGYEQYF.

V gene TRBV4-3 combines with J gene TRBJ1-3, with TRBD1 identical over 7 bases. Germline loops: CDR1 LGHNA, CDR2 YSLEER. The CDR3 length is 17 residues. V was clipped by 4 bases and J by 2 bases; unmatched bases: 11. CDR3 amino acids: CASSRSGQVLTGNTIYF. CDR3 sequence (DNA): TGCGCCAGCAGCCGATCCGGACAGGTGCTAACTGGAAACACCATATATTTT.

The V and J genes are TRBV18 and TRBJ1-4, with 9 bases identical to TRBD1. The J segment lost 4 bases and the V segment lost 2 bases, leaving 5 bases of the junction unmatched. Germline-derived CDR1 and CDR2 are KGHSH and LQKENI. The CDR3 consists of 16 residues. CDR3 DNA sequence: TGTGCCAGCTCACCAGGGACAGGGCTCGGTAATGAAAAACTGTTTTTT. Translated: CASSPGTGLGNEKLFF.

V and J are TRBV6-5 and TRBJ2-7, with TRBD2 matching over 10 bases. The CDR3 sequence is 16 residues long. CDR1 is MNHEY, CDR2 SVGAGI, per germline. V lost 0 bases, J lost 4 bases, and 6 bases stayed unmatched. CDR3 in amino acids: CASSYSASGSRYEQYF. In nucleotides, the CDR3 is TGTGCCAGCAGTTACTCGGCTAGCGGGAGTCGGTACGAGCAGTACTTC.

This chain links TRBV2 with TRBJ2-7; a weak D match, TRBD2 (7 bases). The germline V gene has CDR1 SNHLY and CDR2 FYNNEI. The CDR3 extends over 15 amino acids. Trimming removed 4 bases at V and 0 bases at J, with 13 bases between. CDR3 coding DNA: TGTGCCAGCAGTGGGGAGGGGGGTGGCTCCTACGAGCAGTACTTC. Translated: CASSGEGGGSYEQYF.

The rearrangement links TRBV10-3 to TRBJ2-3; maybe TRBD1 (5 bases). Germline CDR1 ENHRY, CDR2 SYGVKD. The CDR3 has 14 residues. V was cut by 8 bases and J by 2 bases, with 14 bases left in between. The CDR3 loop reads CAILDRGPTDTQYF. The DNA of the CDR3 is TGTGCCATCCTCGACAGAGGACCCACAGATACGCAGTATTTT.

This clone showed up just a few times. The chain uses TRBV19 and TRBJ1-2, with D uncertain. V was shortened by 5 bases and J by 9 bases, with 13 bases between the two germline ends. This CDR3 region has 12 residues. Germline CDR1 LNHDA, CDR2 SQIVND (reference sequence). The CDR3 is CASSSRSSSYTF. DNA of the CDR3: TGTGCCAGTAGTTCACGAAGTTCCAGCTACACCTTC.